This TCR beta chain was found in a study of T cell responses to AZD1222 COVID-19 vaccine. Study at large: Analysis merged second doses at about 4 or about 12 weeks.

Method: immunoSEQ multiplex PCR; TCRdb's copy keeps in-frame clones and lacks some. The sample yields 100,000 or so clones, roughly 80% seen once. V was shortened by 11 bases and J by 2 bases, with 10 bases between the two germline ends. Germline assignment: CDR1 MNHNY and CDR2 SVGAGI (reference sequence). The CDR3 totals 13 residues. Sequencing was performed on peripheral blood, taken on day 0 of AZD1222 vaccination. The chain is built from TRBV6-6 and TRBJ2-6; D might be TRBD2 (7 bases). This clonotype was obtained from an adult in good health. The CDR3: CAGGGPGANVLTF. The CDR3 nucleotides read TGTGCCGGCGGGGGCCCTGGGGCCAACGTCCTGACTTTC.